Only one count was recorded for the clone carrying this T cell receptor (beta chain). Its antigen remains unidentified. A much more abundant neighbour one base away suggests this may be a read error. This record comes from a study of identical twins. General study points: Insertions were fewer in abundant cord blood beta clonotypes, whereas memory repertoires showed none of this pattern. Zero-insertion analyses could be partly confounded by invariant MAIT and iNKT cells. The conclusions drew on cross-sectional statistical analysis instead of tracking the same donors.

cDNA molecules carried unique molecular identifiers, and template switching added a universal primer site. Via MiXCR, TCRdb re-called the 5' RACE reads, giving one row per CDR3 protein. Of 200,000 to 250,000 distinct CDR3 sequences in the sample, 10% are singletons; the top ten hold roughly 10%. Between the trimmed V and J ends, which lost 0 bases and 7 bases, there was a span of 12 bases. Germline V gene data show CDR1 as MNHEY and CDR2 as SVGAGI. The CDR3 covers 14 residues. The receptor's source is a man in his forties or fifties in good health. The material sequenced was memory T cells sorted from blood. The rearrangement links TRBV6-5 to TRBJ2-5; D possibly corresponds to TRBD1 (5 bases). The CDR3 region is CASSYSSGSGTQYF. The CDR3 DNA is TGTGCCAGCAGTTACTCTTCAGGGTCAGGGACCCAGTACTTC.